This TCR beta chain was sequenced for a study of regulatory T cells in long-lasting Graves disease. The TCR beta library used iRepertoire HTBI primers with Arm-PCR amplification of CDR3. TCRdb itself ran the multiplex PCR reads through MiXCR, one entry per CDR3 protein. The sample contains hundreds of thousands of distinct CDR3 sequences, less than 20% of which appear only once. Looked up from germline, CDR1 is DFQATT and CDR2 is SNEGSKA (reference sequence). Trimming removed 1 base at V and 5 bases at J, with 14 bases between. The CDR3 consists of 14 residues. There are many counts of this clonotype. The antigen remains undetermined. Study-wide findings and caveats: TCR diversity was lower in persistent than newly diagnosed Graves' disease.

The time point denotes: persistent/refractory GD, antithyroid drugs over 5 years with positive TRAb. Making the TCR library involved RNA that had been extracted from PBMCs. Patients with Graves' disease were diagnosed by American Thyroid Association guidelines. V and J are TRBV20-1 and TRBJ1-2; D uncertain. The source was peripheral blood mononuclear cells (PBMCs), collected when the disease was refractory, from a patient treated with antithyroid drugs. The TCR originated in a female donor with Graves disease. The CDR3 DNA reads TGCAGTGCTAGAGCCCGCCCAGCGGGGTATGGCTACACCTTC. Protein: CSARARPAGYGYTF.